These T cell receptor beta chains were read from a single sample in a study of blood T cell repertoires in COVID-19. Here immunoSEQ multiplex PCR was the method, and the copy in TCRdb shows in-frame clones only, minus some. The table records approximately 52,000 clones, nearly 90% of them present only once. Specimen: peripheral blood. The receptors here all came from a man in his 60s with active COVID-19. Both conserved end residues are part of each CDR3. Each record gives: CDR3 DNA, CDR3 protein, J gene, clone size, V gene, D gene. The D gene is left open where the match is weak. The listing skips clone size in some rows; elsewhere it reads once, few, many or a size class.

DNA: TGTGCCAGCAGCGGCCGACTAGCGGGCCATCAAGAGACCCAGTACTTC
CDR3: CASSGRLAGHQETQYF
J: TRBJ2-5
size: -
V: TRBV6-2/TRBV6-3
D: TRBD2

DNA: TGTGCCAGCAGCACCCGACAGGGGACGAACACTGAAGCTTTCTTT
CDR3: CASSTRQGTNTEAFF
J: TRBJ1-1
size: few
V: TRBV7-6
D: TRBD1

DNA: TGTGCCAGCAGCCGGGACAGGGGACCCACCTACGAGCAGTACTTC
CDR3: CASSRDRGPTYEQYF
J: TRBJ2-7
size: few
V: TRBV6-5
D: TRBD1

DNA: TGTGCCAGTAGTATATCTAGAACGAATGAGCAGTTCTTC
CDR3: CASSISRTNEQFF
J: TRBJ2-1
size: -
V: TRBV19
D: -

DNA: TGTGCCATCAGTGAGCCACCTGGGGGTCTAGCGGCCTACGAGCAGTACTTC
CDR3: CAISEPPGGLAAYEQYF
J: TRBJ2-7
size: -
V: TRBV10-3
D: TRBD2

DNA: TGTGCCAGCAAACAATCACAGTGGCCCCAGTACTTC
CDR3: CASKQSQWPQYF
J: TRBJ2-5
size: -
V: TRBV2
D: -

DNA: TGTGCCAGCAGTGTGCCAGGGCGGTGGTGGGAGGGCTCCTACAATGAGCAGTTCTTC
CDR3: CASSVPGRWWEGSYNEQFF
J: TRBJ2-1
size: -
V: TRBV6-1
D: TRBD2

DNA: TGTGCCAGCAGCCAGCGGTCCTACGAGCAGTACTTC
CDR3: CASSQRSYEQYF
J: TRBJ2-7
size: -
V: TRBV3-1/TRBV3-2
D: -

DNA: TGCGCCAGCAGCTTACCCACAGGGGTAGGCTACACCTTC
CDR3: CASSLPTGVGYTF
J: TRBJ1-2
size: -
V: TRBV5-1
D: TRBD1

DNA: TGTGCCAGCACCCCCCGACTAGCGGGAAGGTACAATGAGCAGTTCTTC
CDR3: CASTPRLAGRYNEQFF
J: TRBJ2-1
size: -
V: TRBV28
D: TRBD2

DNA: TGTGCCAGCAGGGTGGAACCGGGCACTGAAGCTTTCTTT
CDR3: CASRVEPGTEAFF
J: TRBJ1-1
size: -
V: TRBV27
D: -

DNA: TGCGCCAGCAGCCAAGCAGGGCCCGTATACACAGATACGCAGTATTTT
CDR3: CASSQAGPVYTDTQYF
J: TRBJ2-3
size: -
V: TRBV4-3
D: -

DNA: TGTGCCAGCACCCCGACAGGGCCTAGGAATGAGCAGTTCTTC
CDR3: CASTPTGPRNEQFF
J: TRBJ2-1
size: -
V: TRBV28
D: TRBD1

DNA: TGTGCCACCAGTGGTCTCGGGAGGGTTTACAATGAGCAGTTCTTC
CDR3: CATSGLGRVYNEQFF
J: TRBJ2-1
size: -
V: TRBV24-1
D: TRBD2